This entry features one TCR beta chain sequence. Assay: immunoSEQ multiplex PCR; the TCRdb copy retains only in-frame clones and omits some. This sample carries more than 250,000 clones, around 82% of them seen once, and the ten largest clones take 0.95% to 1.5%. This specimen comes from a study of blood T cell repertoires in COVID-19. Study in general: The origin of the acute and convalescent COVID-19 samples was the United States, Italy and Spain. PBMCs, B-cell-depleted T cells, or T cells provided the cDNA or gDNA that made up the material.

Germline CDR1 reads SGHVS; CDR2 reads FNYEAQ. The V and J ends lost 5 bases and 5 bases, in that order; junction bases with no gene match: 9. CDR3 length equals 16 residues. Material: peripheral blood. The genes are TRBV7-6 and TRBJ2-5, with 12 bases lining up with TRBD2. The clonotype was recovered from a woman aged 45-59 years with acute or convalescent COVID-19. In nucleotides, the CDR3 is TGTGCCAGCAGCCCTCGACTAGCGGGAGCTCGGGAGACCCAGTACTTC. This codes for CASSPRLAGARETQYF.